Below are 27 T cell receptor beta chains sequenced from a single sample in a study of blood T cell repertoires in COVID-19. The method was immunoSEQ multiplex PCR; TCRdb's version includes in-frame clones alone and lacks a portion of them. The repertoire consists of roughly 68,000 clones, with 88% occurring once and the leading ten covering 4.5% to 5%. Sequenced material: peripheral blood. The source is a human donor in a cohort sampled during active COVID-19.

In this sample, this clone turned up once. The chain links TRBV5-1 to TRBJ2-2; D may be TRBD2 (6 bases). V was pared by 7 bases and J by 0 bases, with 10 bases between. This CDR3 is built from 14 residues. Germline V gene data show CDR1 as SGHRS and CDR2 as YFSETQ. The CDR3 protein is CASRGTANTGELFF. DNA for the CDR3: TGCGCCAGCCGCGGGACGGCGAACACCGGGGAGCTGTTTTTT.

The rearrangement joins TRBV27 to TRBJ2-2; D possibly corresponds to TRBD2 (5 bases). CDR3 length: 14 amino acids. CDR1 and CDR2 (germline): MNHEY, SMNVEV (reference sequence). V shed 2 bases and J shed 7 bases, with 11 bases lying between them. The CDR3 here is CASSLELRVGELFF. CDR3 bases: TGTGCCAGCAGTTTAGAGTTGAGGGTCGGGGAGCTGTTTTTT.

This clone turned up a few times. The chain is built from TRBV29-1 and TRBJ2-3, with 7 bases fitting TRBD1. The CDR3 loop spans 14 amino acids. V was pared by 6 bases and J by 3 bases, with 9 bases of the junction left unmatched. The germline gives CDR1 SQVTM, CDR2 ANQGSEA. The CDR3 loop is CSVQRQGKTDTQYF. In DNA, the CDR3 is TGCAGCGTCCAACGACAGGGTAAGACAGATACGCAGTATTTT.

This chain links TRBV5-1 with TRBJ2-2; D not resolved. Deletions cut 5 bases from V and 0 bases from J, with 14 bases between. Germline CDR1 and CDR2: SGHRS and YFSETQ. The length of the CDR3 is 16 residues. The CDR3 nucleotides are TGCGCCAGCAGAAGTGGTAGCCTTTCGAACACCGGGGAGCTGTTTTTT. This translates into CASRSGSLSNTGELFF.

The chain uses TRBV4-1 and TRBJ1-6, with TRBD1 as a possible D gene (6 bases). Between the trimmed V and J ends, which lost 1 base and 6 bases, there was a span of 13 bases. This CDR3 comprises 16 residues. Germline values: CDR1 MGHRA, CDR2 YSYEKL. CDR3 nucleotide sequence: TGCGCCAGCAGCCAAGGGGGGGGGCCTGGTAATTCACCCCTCCACTTT. Its protein product is CASSQGGGPGNSPLHF.

The CDR3 nucleotides read TGTGCCAGTAAAGGCGGCGACCGAAGCACAGATACGCAGTATTTT. Translation: CASKGGDRSTDTQYF. The chain couples TRBV6-5 to TRBJ2-3; no clear D. The CDR3 loop spans 15 amino acids. Germline lookup yields CDR1 MNHEY and CDR2 SVGAGI. V lost 9 bases and J lost 0, with 16 bases in between.

The V call is TRBV5-6, the J call TRBJ2-7, with 8 bases lining up with TRBD2. The germline gives CDR1 SGHDT, CDR2 YYEEEE. The J segment lost 3 bases and the V segment lost 1 base, leaving 6 bases of the junction unmatched. The length of the CDR3 is 15 residues. This CDR3 is CASSLRNSGVYEQYF. The CDR3 region has the DNA TGTGCCAGCAGCTTGAGGAATAGCGGGGTCTACGAGCAGTACTTC. The full variable domain, with the rest looked up from reference TRBV5-6 and TRBJ2-7, is DAGVTQSPTHLIKTRGQQVTLRCSPKSGHDTVSWYQQALGQGPQFIFQYYEEEERQRGNFPDRFSGHQFPNYSSELNVNALLLGDSALYLCASSLRNSGVYEQYFGPGTRLTVT.

The genes are TRBV5-1 and TRBJ2-3; possible D gene TRBD1, 5 bases. V shed 1 base and J shed 0 bases, with 12 bases lying between them. This CDR3 contains 16 residues. The germline CDR1 and CDR2 sequences are SGHRS and YFSETQ. This CDR3 reads CASSLYRLTSTDTQYF. The CDR3 DNA follows: TGCGCCAGCAGCTTGTACAGGCTCACTAGCACAGATACGCAGTATTTT.

This chain joins TRBV5-6 and TRBJ1-3; no firm D call. There are 16 residues in the CDR3. CDR1 and CDR2 from the germline V gene are SGHDT and YYEEEE. With 2 bases removed from V and 0 bases from J, the gap between germline ends came to 12 bases. CDR3 nucleotides: TGTGCCAGCAGCTTTGGTGGAGGTGGCTCTGGAAACACCATATATTTT. Its translation: CASSFGGGGSGNTIYF.

This clone was picked up a small number of times. This chain links TRBV7-2 with TRBJ1-6; D unclear. V lost 4 bases to trimming and J lost 7 bases, with 8 bases between them. The V gene's germline CDR1 is SGHTA and CDR2 FQGNSA. The CDR3 runs 13 residues. This CDR3 is CASSSPQNSPLHF. For the CDR3, the DNA is TGTGCCAGCAGCTCTCCACAGAATTCACCCCTCCACTTT.

The rearrangement links TRBV19 to TRBJ1-4; unclear D gene. Looked up from germline, CDR1 is LNHDA and CDR2 is SQIVND (reference sequence). Trimming shortened V by 4 bases and J by 2 bases, and 14 bases separated the two germline ends. The CDR3 sequence is 16 residues long. CDR3 bases: TGTGCCAGTAGTAAAGGCAGCGCCTTTACTAATGAAAAACTGTTTTTT. It codes for CASSKGSAFTNEKLFF.

V is TRBV5-4 and J is TRBJ2-1; 7 nucleotides align to TRBD1. In germline, CDR1 is SGHNT, CDR2 YYREEE (reference sequence). Unmatched junction bases numbered 7, after V lost 4 bases and J lost 3 bases. The length of the CDR3 is 15 residues. This CDR3 reads CASSPSQGIYNEQFF. Written as DNA, the CDR3 is TGTGCCAGCAGCCCCTCACAGGGGATCTACAATGAGCAGTTCTTC. The whole variable domain, filled in from reference TRBV5-4 and TRBJ2-1, reads ETGVTQSPTHLIKTRGQQVTLRCSSQSGHNTVSWYQQALGQGPQFIFQYYREEENGRGNFPPRFSGLQFPNYSSELNVNALELDDSALYLCASSPSQGIYNEQFFGPGTRLTVL.

V gene TRBV19 combines with J gene TRBJ2-1; D not resolved. V lost 3 bases and J lost 3, with 15 bases in between. CDR3 length: 16 residues. In germline, CDR1 is LNHDA, CDR2 SQIVND (reference sequence). The CDR3 loop reads CASSIGLARGYNEQFF. The CDR3 DNA follows: TGTGCCAGTAGTATTGGTCTTGCGCGAGGCTACAATGAGCAGTTCTTC.

The chain combines TRBV5-1 with TRBJ2-6; D remains unclear. The CDR3 totals 18 residues. The V gene's germline CDR1 is SGHRS and CDR2 YFSETQ. The V end lost 4 bases, the J end lost 1 base, and 18 bases lay between the germline ends. CDR3 residues: CASSLAELVGSGANVLTF. The CDR3 DNA reads as TGCGCCAGCAGCCTGGCAGAGCTAGTCGGGTCTGGGGCCAACGTCCTGACTTTC.

This clone was seen once. This sequence joins TRBV30 and TRBJ2-1; 7 bases match TRBD2. V lost 4 bases to trimming and J lost 0 bases; unmatched junction nucleotides: 9. CDR3 length equals 16 residues. Germline V gene data show CDR1 as GTSNPN and CDR2 as SVGIG (reference sequence). The CDR3 DNA reads as TGTGCCTGGACAGTAAGGAGCGGGGTCTCCTACAATGAGCAGTTCTTC. This translates into CAWTVRSGVSYNEQFF.

V gene TRBV28 combines with J gene TRBJ2-3; 7 bases fit TRBD2. The junction had 4 bases not matched to a gene; V was cut back by 7 bases and J by 6 bases. The germline CDR1 and CDR2 sequences are MDHEN and SYDVKM. The length of the CDR3 is 12 residues. The CDR3 loop reads CASTLGGDTQYF. The CDR3 DNA sequence: TGTGCCAGCACCCTCGGGGGGGATACGCAGTATTTT. Drawing the rest from reference TRBV28 and TRBJ2-3, the complete variable domain is DVKVTQSSRYLVKRTGEKVFLECVQDMDHENMFWYRQDPGLGLRLIYFSYDVKMKEKGDIPEGYSVSREKKERFSLILESASTNQTSMYLCASTLGGDTQYFGPGTRLTVL.

J is TRBJ2-2 and V is TRBV4-1; no definite D call. CDR3 length equals 15 residues. The V gene's germline CDR1 is MGHRA and CDR2 YSYEKL. Trimming removed 1 base at V and 1 base at J, with 7 bases between. The CDR3 reads CASSQATGNTGELFF. CDR3 bases: TGCGCCAGCAGCCAAGCGACGGGGAACACCGGGGAGCTGTTTTTT.

The rearrangement uses TRBV18 and TRBJ2-6, with D maybe TRBD1 (6 bases). CDR1 is KGHSH and CDR2 is LQKENI in the germline V gene. V was shortened by 2 bases and J by 4 bases, with 15 bases between the two germline ends. CDR3 length: 17 amino acids. The CDR3 sequence: CASSPLQGRSGANVLTF. CDR3 nucleotides: TGTGCCAGCTCACCATTGCAGGGGCGGTCCGGGGCCAACGTCCTGACTTTC.

The chain carries TRBV18 and TRBJ2-2; tentative D call: TRBD2 (6 bases). Deletions cut 3 bases from V and 6 bases from J, with 17 bases between. The CDR3 consists of 16 residues. Per germline, CDR1 KGHSH and CDR2 LQKENI. CDR3 protein: CASSPSGTVVSGELFF. The CDR3 region has the DNA TGTGCCAGCTCACCCTCCGGGACTGTGGTCTCCGGGGAGCTGTTTTTT.

The gene calls are TRBV19 and TRBJ1-5, with 12 bases lining up with TRBD1. The CDR3 spans 16 residues. CDR1 and CDR2 (germline): LNHDA, SQIVND (reference sequence). The V segment lost 6 bases and the J segment 6 bases; nucleotides outside the gene matches: 9. The CDR3 here is CASRRPGTGGGQPQHF. CDR3 DNA sequence: TGTGCCAGTAGACGTCCCGGGACAGGGGGCGGTCAGCCCCAGCATTTT.

This clone was seen more than once but under ten times. The rearrangement uses TRBV20-1 and TRBJ2-1; 11 positions match TRBD2. Germline V lookup: CDR1 DFQATT, CDR2 SNEGSKA (reference sequence). The CDR3 runs 11 residues. V was clipped by 7 bases and J by 9 bases; unmatched bases: 2. Here the CDR3 reads CSVSGGAEQFF. The CDR3 DNA is TGCAGTGTTAGCGGGGGGGCTGAGCAGTTCTTC.

This chain joins TRBV5-3 and TRBJ1-5, with 7 bases identical to TRBD1. TRBV5-3 is flagged as an ORF with uncertain function. Unmatched junction bases numbered 4, after V lost 1 base and J lost 6 bases. CDR3 length equals 14 residues. The CDR3 protein is CARSLQGGCQPQHF. CDR3 in DNA: TGTGCCAGAAGCTTGCAGGGGGGCTGTCAGCCCCAGCATTTT.

The chain employs TRBV4-1 and TRBJ1-2, with 7 bases that match TRBD1. Germline V gene lookup returns CDR1 MGHRA and CDR2 YSYEKL. The CDR3 sequence is 13 residues long. J was trimmed by 4 bases and V by 6 bases; bases with no gene match: 5. The CDR3 nucleotides read TGCGCCAGCAGTCCGCGGGACAGCTATGGCTACACCTTC. It encodes CASSPRDSYGYTF.

This sequence joins TRBV7-2 and TRBJ1-6; 9 nucleotides match TRBD1. Losses at the gene ends were 5 bases for V and 7 bases for J; bases not matched to a gene: 6. This CDR3 comprises 15 residues. From germline, CDR1 is SGHTA and CDR2 FQGNSA. The CDR3 DNA reads TGTGCCAGCAGCCTTGGGACAGGGTGGAATTCACCCCTCCACTTT. This gives the protein CASSLGTGWNSPLHF.

This clone was counted once. The chain employs TRBV19 and TRBJ2-6, with D possibly being TRBD1 (5 bases). The CDR3 is made up of 15 amino acids. Germline-derived CDR1 and CDR2 are LNHDA and SQIVND (reference sequence). The V end was cut by 5 bases, the J end by 1 base, with 9 bases between. CDR3: CASSGRVSGANVLTF. The CDR3 DNA is TGTGCCAGTAGTGGCAGGGTGTCTGGGGCCAACGTCCTGACTTTC.

The rearrangement uses TRBV7-2 and TRBJ2-1; TRBD1 matches at 9 bases. Trimming removed 5 bases from V and 9 bases from J; junction bases left unmatched: 14. Germline CDR1 SGHTA, CDR2 FQGNSA. The CDR3 loop spans 16 amino acids. The CDR3: CASSTQDRGSVGEQFF. The CDR3 nucleotides read TGTGCCAGCAGCACACAGGACAGGGGCTCCGTGGGTGAGCAGTTCTTC.

The chain recombines TRBV5-1 with TRBJ2-2; D is unresolved. Germline loops: CDR1 SGHRS, CDR2 YFSETQ. V was trimmed by 0 bases and J by 1 base, leaving 4 bases between them. The CDR3 totals 14 residues. The CDR3, as DNA: TGCGCCAGCAGCTTGGCGGGGAACACCGGGGAGCTGTTTTTT. Protein sequence: CASSLAGNTGELFF.